These 4 T cell receptor beta chains came from one sample sequenced in a study of OX40 agonist ivuxolimab in advanced cancers. Data came from immunoSEQ multiplex PCR; TCRdb stores just in-frame clones and leaves some out. The sample yields about 64,000 clones, 87% seen once. Sequenced material: CD4+ or CD8+ T cells sorted from blood, taken in a trial of the OX40 agonist ivuxolimab. The source is an adult with an advanced solid tumor such as melanoma, head and neck, liver or kidney cancer.

The chain combines TRBV7-3 with TRBJ2-1, with unresolved D. V was pared by 2 bases and J by 9 bases, with 11 bases between. Germline assignment: CDR1 SGHTA and CDR2 FQGTGA. The CDR3 has 13 residues. The CDR3 nucleotides are TGTGCCAGCAGCTTAGGTCCTAGAGCTGAGCAGTTCTTC. It translates to CASSLGPRAEQFF.

In its sample, this clone was seen once. V and J are TRBV18 and TRBJ2-7, with TRBD1 matching over 9 bases. CDR1 and CDR2 from the germline V gene are KGHSH and LQKENI. Trimming cost V 3 bases and J 4 bases; bases outside gene matches: 4. The CDR3 length is 14 residues. The CDR3: CASSPGTGQYEQYF. The CDR3 nucleotides are TGTGCCAGCTCACCCGGGACAGGGCAATACGAGCAGTACTTC.

The chain joins TRBV6-5 to TRBJ1-1, with D possibly TRBD1 on 5 matching bases. The CDR3 covers 13 residues. Germline CDR1 reads MNHEY; CDR2 reads SVGAGI. V was cut by 8 bases and J by 4 bases, with 14 bases left in between. The CDR3 bases are TGTGCCAGCGTCGATTCTGGGGGCACTGAAGCTTTCTTT. Its translation: CASVDSGGTEAFF.

This chain joins TRBV6-5 and TRBJ1-3; D call uncertain. Germline V gene sequence: CDR1 MNHEY, CDR2 SVGAGI. The V end was cut by 5 bases, the J end by 0 bases, with 8 bases between. The CDR3 spans 14 residues. This chain's CDR3 is CASSGVSSGNTIYF. Written as DNA, the CDR3 is TGTGCCAGCAGTGGGGTGAGCTCTGGAAACACCATATATTTT.